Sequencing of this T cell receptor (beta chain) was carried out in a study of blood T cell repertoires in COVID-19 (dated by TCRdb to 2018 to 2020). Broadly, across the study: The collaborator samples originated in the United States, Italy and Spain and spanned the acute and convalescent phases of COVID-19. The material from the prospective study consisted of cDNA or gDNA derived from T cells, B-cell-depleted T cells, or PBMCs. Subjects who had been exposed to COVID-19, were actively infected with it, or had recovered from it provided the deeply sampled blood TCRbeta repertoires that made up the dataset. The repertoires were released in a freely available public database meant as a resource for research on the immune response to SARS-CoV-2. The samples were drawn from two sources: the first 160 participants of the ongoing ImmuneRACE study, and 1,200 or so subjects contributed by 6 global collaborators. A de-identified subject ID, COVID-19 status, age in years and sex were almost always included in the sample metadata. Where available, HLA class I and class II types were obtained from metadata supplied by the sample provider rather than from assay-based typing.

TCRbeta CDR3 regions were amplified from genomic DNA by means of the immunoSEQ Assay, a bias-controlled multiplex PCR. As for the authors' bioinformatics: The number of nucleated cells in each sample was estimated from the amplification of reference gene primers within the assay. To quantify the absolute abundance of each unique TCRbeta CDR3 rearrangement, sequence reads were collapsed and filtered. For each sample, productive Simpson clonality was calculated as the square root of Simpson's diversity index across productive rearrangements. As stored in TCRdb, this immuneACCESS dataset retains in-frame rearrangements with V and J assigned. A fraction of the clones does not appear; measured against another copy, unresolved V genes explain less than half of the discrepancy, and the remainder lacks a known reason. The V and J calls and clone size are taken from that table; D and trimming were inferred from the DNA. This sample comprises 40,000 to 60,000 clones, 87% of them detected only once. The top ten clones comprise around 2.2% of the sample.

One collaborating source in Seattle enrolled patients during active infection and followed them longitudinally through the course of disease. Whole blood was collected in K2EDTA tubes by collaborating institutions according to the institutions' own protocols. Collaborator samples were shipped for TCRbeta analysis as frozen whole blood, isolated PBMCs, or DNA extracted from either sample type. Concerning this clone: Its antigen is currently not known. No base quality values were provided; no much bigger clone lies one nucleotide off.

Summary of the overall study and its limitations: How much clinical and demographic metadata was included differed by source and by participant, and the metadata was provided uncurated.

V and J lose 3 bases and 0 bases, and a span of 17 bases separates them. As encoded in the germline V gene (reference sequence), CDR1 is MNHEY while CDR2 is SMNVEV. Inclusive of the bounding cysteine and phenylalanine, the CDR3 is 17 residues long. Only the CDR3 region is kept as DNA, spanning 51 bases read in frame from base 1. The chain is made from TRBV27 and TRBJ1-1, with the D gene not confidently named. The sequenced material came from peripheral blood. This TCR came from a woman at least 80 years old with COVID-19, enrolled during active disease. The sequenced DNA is TGTGCCAGCAGTTTTAACCCTCCGGTGGGCTTGAACACTGAAGCTTTCTTT. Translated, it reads CASSFNPPVGLNTEAFF.